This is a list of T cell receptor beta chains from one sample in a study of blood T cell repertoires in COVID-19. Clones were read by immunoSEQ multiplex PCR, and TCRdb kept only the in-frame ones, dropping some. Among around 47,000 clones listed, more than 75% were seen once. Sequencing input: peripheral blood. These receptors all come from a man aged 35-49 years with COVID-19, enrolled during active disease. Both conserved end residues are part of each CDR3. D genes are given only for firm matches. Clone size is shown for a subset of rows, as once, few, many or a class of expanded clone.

CASSLPDNTYEQYF	TGTGCCAGCAGCTTACCGGACAACACCTACGAGCAGTACTTC	TRBV11-3	TRBJ2-7	14	NA	NA
CAISGGGDEKLFF	TGTGCCATCAGTGGCGGGGGGGATGAAAAACTGTTTTTT	TRBV10-3	TRBJ1-4	13	NA	few
CASRDSYEQYF	TGTGCCAGCAGGGACAGCTACGAGCAGTACTTC	TRBV2	TRBJ2-7	11	NA	NA
CASTTRTGEGTQYF	TGTGCCAGCACCACCCGGACAGGGGAAGGTACGCAGTATTTT	TRBV27	TRBJ2-3	14	TRBD1	NA
CASSQGGTAAYGQYF	TGTGCCAGCAGCCAAGGGGGGACAGCGGCATATGGGCAGTACTTC	TRBV14	TRBJ2-7	15	TRBD1	few
CASSAPGQGKSEAFF	TGTGCCAGCAGTGCCCCGGGACAGGGGAAATCCGAAGCTTTCTTT	TRBV27	TRBJ1-1	15	TRBD1	NA
CAIRPTGGTEAFF	TGTGCCATCAGACCCACAGGGGGAACTGAAGCTTTCTTT	TRBV10-3	TRBJ1-1	13	TRBD1	few
CASRADRGGEKLFF	TGTGCCAGCAGGGCTGACAGGGGGGGTGAAAAACTGTTTTTT	TRBV2	TRBJ1-4	14	TRBD1	NA
CATSDFGGRGEQFF	TGTGCCACCAGTGATTTCGGTGGGCGCGGGGAGCAGTTCTTC	TRBV24-1	TRBJ2-1	14	NA	once
CAREIVRVSGNTIYF	TGTGCTAGGGAAATAGTCAGGGTCTCTGGAAACACCATATATTTT	TRBV12-5	TRBJ1-3	15	NA	few
CASSSGTVGGWQYF	TGTGCCAGCAGCTCCGGGACCGTTGGGGGGTGGCAGTACTTC	TRBV28	TRBJ2-7	14	NA	once
CASSPGGAGRGRNQPQHF	TGTGCCAGCAGTCCCGGTGGCGCAGGGAGGGGACGCAATCAGCCCCAGCATTTT	TRBV28	TRBJ1-5	18	NA	NA
CASSSGQGGYEQYF	TGTGCCAGTAGTAGCGGACAGGGTGGCTACGAGCAGTACTTC	TRBV19	TRBJ2-7	14	TRBD1	NA
CAGKQGSGNTIYF	TGTGCCGGGAAACAGGGATCTGGAAACACCATATATTTT	TRBV2	TRBJ1-3	13	NA	NA
CASSERTGRSETQYF	TGTGCCAGCAGCGAACGGACAGGGAGGAGTGAGACCCAGTACTTC	TRBV3-1/TRBV3-2	TRBJ2-5	15	TRBD1	NA
CSGLLAGGTDTQYF	TGCAGCGGACTCCTAGCGGGTGGCACAGATACGCAGTATTTT	TRBV29-1	TRBJ2-3	14	TRBD2	NA
CASSQDLNSGYTF	TGTGCCAGCAGCCAAGATTTGAATAGTGGCTACACCTTC	TRBV3-1/TRBV3-2	TRBJ1-2	13	NA	once
CASSFDFMAYNEQFF	TGTGCCAGCAGCTTCGACTTTATGGCCTACAATGAGCAGTTCTTC	TRBV3-1/TRBV3-2	TRBJ2-1	15	NA	NA
CASSPDRGPTDTQYF	TGTGCCAGCAGCCCAGACAGGGGGCCAACAGATACGCAGTATTTT	TRBV6-5	TRBJ2-3	15	TRBD1	NA
CASARSGSGYEQYF	TGTGCCAGCGCCCGCAGCGGGAGTGGGTACGAGCAGTACTTC	TRBV27	TRBJ2-7	14	TRBD2	NA
CASRETSGGAHYEQYF	TGCGCCAGCAGGGAAACTAGCGGGGGGGCGCATTACGAGCAGTACTTC	TRBV10-2	TRBJ2-7	16	TRBD2	NA
CAWSRKPGLRTDTQYF	TGTGCCTGGAGTCGCAAACCGGGACTTCGAACAGATACGCAGTATTTT	TRBV30	TRBJ2-3	16	NA	NA
CASSPGQGNTEAFF	TGTGCCAGCAGCCCAGGACAGGGGAACACTGAAGCTTTCTTT	TRBV11-2	TRBJ1-1	14	TRBD1	NA
CASSQGNSPLHF	TGTGCCAGCAGTCAGGGGAACTCACCCCTCCACTTT	TRBV6-5	TRBJ1-6	12	NA	NA
CASSLRGQTYEQYF	TGTGCCAGCAGTTTGCGGGGACAGACCTACGAGCAGTACTTC	TRBV28	TRBJ2-7	14	NA	NA
CASSLGSGNSETQYF	TGTGCCAGCAGCTTAGGTAGCGGGAATTCGGAGACCCAGTACTTC	TRBV7-9	TRBJ2-5	15	TRBD2	NA
CASSRDDRAGTEAFF	TGTGCCAGCAGCCGAGACGACAGGGCAGGGACTGAAGCTTTCTTT	TRBV3-1/TRBV3-2	TRBJ1-1	15	TRBD1	NA
CASSLAFGENTEAFF	TGTGCCAGCAGCTTAGCTTTCGGGGAGAACACTGAAGCTTTCTTT	TRBV7-9	TRBJ1-1	15	NA	NA
CASSSSQNTEAFF	TGTGCCAGCAGCTCCAGTCAGAACACTGAAGCTTTCTTT	TRBV13	TRBJ1-1	13	NA	NA
CASSLRGASYNEQFF	TGTGCCAGCAGCCTTCGGGGGGCCTCCTACAATGAGCAGTTCTTC	TRBV3-1/TRBV3-2	TRBJ2-1	15	NA	NA
CASSKEGHPSDTQYF	TGTGCCAGCAGCAAAGAGGGACACCCCTCAGATACGCAGTATTTT	TRBV21-1	TRBJ2-3	15	NA	NA
CASRAGRNTGELFF	TGTGCCAGCAGAGCCGGGAGAAACACCGGGGAGCTGTTTTTT	TRBV3-1/TRBV3-2	TRBJ2-2	14	NA	NA
CASSSGQGNSPLHF	TGTGCCAGCAGTTCCGGACAGGGGAATTCACCCCTCCACTTT	TRBV6-1	TRBJ1-6	14	TRBD1	NA
CASSRQGGATNEKLFF	TGTGCCAGCAGTCGACAGGGGGGAGCAACTAATGAAAAACTGTTTTTT	TRBV2	TRBJ1-4	16	TRBD1	NA
CASSPLLSEAFF	TGTGCCAGCAGCCCACTCCTGTCTGAAGCTTTCTTT	TRBV6-5	TRBJ1-1	12	NA	NA
CASIPNGRPYEQYF	TGCGCCAGCATCCCGAACGGGAGACCCTACGAGCAGTACTTC	TRBV5-1	TRBJ2-7	14	NA	NA
CASSRGTSYEQYF	TGTGCCAGCAGCCGGGGAACTAGCTACGAGCAGTACTTC	TRBV14	TRBJ2-7	13	NA	NA
CASSLDQSYEQYF	TGTGCCAGCAGCTTAGACCAGTCCTACGAGCAGTACTTC	TRBV11-2	TRBJ2-7	13	NA	NA
CAGSQPGILRDF	TGTGCCGGCAGCCAACCCGGGATTCTGAGGGACTTC	TRBV6-2/TRBV6-3	TRBJ2-7	12	NA	NA
CASSASGTSGGHQETQYF	TGTGCCAGCAGCGCTTCCGGGACTAGCGGGGGGCACCAAGAGACCCAGTACTTC	TRBV9	TRBJ2-5	18	TRBD2	NA
CSASGGPYNEQFF	TGCAGTGCTAGTGGAGGGCCATACAATGAGCAGTTCTTC	TRBV20-1	TRBJ2-1	13	NA	NA
CASSEGGRANTGELFF	TGTGCCAGCAGCGAAGGCGGGAGGGCGAACACCGGGGAGCTGTTTTTT	TRBV9	TRBJ2-2	16	TRBD2	NA
CASSSIYGYTF	TGTGCCAGCAGTTCAATCTATGGCTACACCTTC	TRBV28	TRBJ1-2	11	NA	NA
CASSLAGDRGRGYTF	TGTGCCAGCAGCTTAGCGGGAGACAGGGGGCGTGGCTACACCTTC	TRBV7-2	TRBJ1-2	15	TRBD1	NA